This T cell receptor (beta chain) was recorded in a study of shared clonotypes between healthy human individuals. Whole-study findings and limits: Memory subsets generally showed smaller estimated richness than naive subsets did.

Genomic DNA (from each subset) was split evenly across several immunoSEQ plates. The protocol was immunoSEQ multiplex PCR, while the TCRdb copy is restricted to in-frame clones and leaves out a portion. The table has approximately 940,000 clones, about three quarters seen once. Of note for this clone: The antigen is not known.

Naive CD4+ cells were CD45RA-selected; the remaining cells were memory. The CDR3 has 16 residues. V lost 1 base to trimming and J lost 0 bases, with 12 bases between them. Germline CDR1 is SGHVS and CDR2 is FQNEAQ. This chain connects TRBV7-8 to TRBJ1-1; a weak D match, TRBD1 (6 bases). Sequenced material: memory CD4+ T cells sorted from blood. The subset: CD45RA-negative fraction. This TCR was sampled from a man aged 18 to 35 in good health. Written as DNA, the CDR3 is TGTGCCAGCAGCTTAGTTTCAGGGGTGATGAACACTGAAGCTTTCTTT. This encodes CASSLVSGVMNTEAFF.